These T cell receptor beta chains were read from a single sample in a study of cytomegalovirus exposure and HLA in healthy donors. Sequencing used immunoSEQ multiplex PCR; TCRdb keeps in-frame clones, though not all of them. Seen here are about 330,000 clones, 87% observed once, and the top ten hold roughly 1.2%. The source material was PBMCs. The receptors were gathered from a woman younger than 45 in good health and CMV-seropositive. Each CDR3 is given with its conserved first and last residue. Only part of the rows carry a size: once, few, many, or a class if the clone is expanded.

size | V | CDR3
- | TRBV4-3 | CASSQERGLNTEAFF
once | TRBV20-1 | CSAAGIGYTF
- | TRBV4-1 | CASSQELGRDQPQHF
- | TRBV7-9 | CASTLAGGDTQYF
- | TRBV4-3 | CASSQDRDFSGELFF
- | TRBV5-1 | CASSSDRPYEQYF
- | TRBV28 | CASSLYAGGGGEAFF
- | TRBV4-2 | CASSPGTSGPYNEQFF
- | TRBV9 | CASSVDREETQYF
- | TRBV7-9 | CASSRRTGDEQYF
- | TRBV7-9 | CASSPGRLETQYF
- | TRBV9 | CASSAAAFDEQFF
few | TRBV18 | CASSPQSGRTNYGYTF
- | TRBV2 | CASSEFWGGLAFF
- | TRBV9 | CASSVVPGPSPLHF
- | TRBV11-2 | CASREISGDSIKTQYF
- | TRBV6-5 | CASSYWGPTYGYTF
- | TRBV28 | CASSLPAQPGYGYTF
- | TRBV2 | CATGQGAFSDGYTF
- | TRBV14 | CASSQRTGAGTEAFF
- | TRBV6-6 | CASRLLAAPSSYEQYF
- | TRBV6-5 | CASSLLGGRETQYF
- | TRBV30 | CAWSVVPNYGYTF
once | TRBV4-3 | CASSPKTGANSPLHF
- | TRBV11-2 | CASSFEGSNAEAFF
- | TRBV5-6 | CASSPMGLTYNSPLHF
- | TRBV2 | CASSPGLLLNQPQHF
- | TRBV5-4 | CASSLGRNNEQFF
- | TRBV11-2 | CASSLMSDTQYF